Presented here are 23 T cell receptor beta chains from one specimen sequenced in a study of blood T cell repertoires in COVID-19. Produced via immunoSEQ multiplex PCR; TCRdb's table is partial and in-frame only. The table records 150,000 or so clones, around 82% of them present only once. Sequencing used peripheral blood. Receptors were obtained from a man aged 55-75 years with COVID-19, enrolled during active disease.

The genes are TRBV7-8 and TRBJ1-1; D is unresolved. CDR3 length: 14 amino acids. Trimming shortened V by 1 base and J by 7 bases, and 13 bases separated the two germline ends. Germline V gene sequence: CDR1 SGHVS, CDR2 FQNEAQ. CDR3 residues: CASSLGEGGLEAFF. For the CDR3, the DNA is TGTGCCAGCAGCTTAGGTGAAGGAGGGCTTGAAGCTTTCTTT.

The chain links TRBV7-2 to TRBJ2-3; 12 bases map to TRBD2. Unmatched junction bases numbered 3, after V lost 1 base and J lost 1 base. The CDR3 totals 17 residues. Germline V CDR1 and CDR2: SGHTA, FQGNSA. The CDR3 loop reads CASSLGTSGTGTDTQYF. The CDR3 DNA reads TGTGCCAGCAGCTTAGGGACTAGCGGGACAGGCACAGATACGCAGTATTTT.

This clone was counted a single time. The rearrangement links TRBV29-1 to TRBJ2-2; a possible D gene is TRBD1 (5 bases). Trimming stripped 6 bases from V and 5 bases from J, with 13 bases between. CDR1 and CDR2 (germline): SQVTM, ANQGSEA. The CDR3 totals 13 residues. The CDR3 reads CSVMADRTGELFF. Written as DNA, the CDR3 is TGCAGCGTAATGGCAGACAGAACCGGGGAGCTGTTTTTT.

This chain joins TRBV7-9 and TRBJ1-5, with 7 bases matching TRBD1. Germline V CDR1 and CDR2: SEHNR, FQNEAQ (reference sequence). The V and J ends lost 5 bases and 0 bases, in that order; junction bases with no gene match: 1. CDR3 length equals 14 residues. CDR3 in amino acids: CASSRQGSNQPQHF. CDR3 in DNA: TGTGCCAGCAGCCGACAGGGTAGCAATCAGCCCCAGCATTTT.

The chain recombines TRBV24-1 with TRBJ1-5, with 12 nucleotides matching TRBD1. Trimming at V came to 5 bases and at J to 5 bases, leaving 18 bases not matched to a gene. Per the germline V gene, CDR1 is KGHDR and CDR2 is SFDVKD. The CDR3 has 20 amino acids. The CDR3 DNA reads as TGTGCCACCAGTGGTAATCCCGGGACAGGGGGCTCTGTCGGACATCAGCCCCAGCATTTT. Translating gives CATSGNPGTGGSVGHQPQHF.

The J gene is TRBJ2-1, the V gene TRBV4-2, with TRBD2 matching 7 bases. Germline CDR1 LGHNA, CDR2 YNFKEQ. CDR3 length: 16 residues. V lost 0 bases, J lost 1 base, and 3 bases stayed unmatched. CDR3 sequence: CASSQDTGGSYNEQFF. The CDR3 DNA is TGTGCCAGCAGCCAAGACACGGGGGGTTCCTACAATGAGCAGTTCTTC.

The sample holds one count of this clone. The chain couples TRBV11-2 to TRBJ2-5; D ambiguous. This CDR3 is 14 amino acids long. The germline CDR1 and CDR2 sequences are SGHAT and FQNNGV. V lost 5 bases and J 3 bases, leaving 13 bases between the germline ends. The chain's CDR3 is CASSVNLGEETQYF. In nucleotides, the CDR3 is TGTGCCAGCAGCGTCAATTTAGGAGAAGAGACCCAGTACTTC.

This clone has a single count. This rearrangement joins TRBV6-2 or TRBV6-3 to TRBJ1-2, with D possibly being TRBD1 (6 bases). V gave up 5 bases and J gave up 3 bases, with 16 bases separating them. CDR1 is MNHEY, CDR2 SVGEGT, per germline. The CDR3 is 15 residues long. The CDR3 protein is CASSTSRGYDYGYTF. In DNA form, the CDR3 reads TGTGCCAGCAGTACGAGCAGGGGTTACGACTATGGCTACACCTTC.

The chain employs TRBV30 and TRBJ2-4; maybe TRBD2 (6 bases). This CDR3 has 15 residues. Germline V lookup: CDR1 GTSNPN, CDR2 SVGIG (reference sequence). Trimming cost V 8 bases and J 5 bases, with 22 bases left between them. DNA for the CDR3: TGTGCCGGGCGCGGGGTGGGCCAGAGCCAAAACATTCAGTACTTC. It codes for CAGRGVGQSQNIQYF. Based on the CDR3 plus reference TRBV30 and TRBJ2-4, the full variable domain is SQTIHQWPATLVQPVGSPLSLECTVEGTSNPNLYWYRQAAGRGLQLLFYSVGIGQISSEVPQNLSASRPQDRQFILSSKKLLLSDSGFYLCAGRGVGQSQNIQYFGAGTRLSVL.

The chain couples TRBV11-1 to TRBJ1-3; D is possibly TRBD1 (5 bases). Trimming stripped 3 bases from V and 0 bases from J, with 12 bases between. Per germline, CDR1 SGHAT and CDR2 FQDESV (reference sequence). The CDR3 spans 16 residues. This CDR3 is CASSFQAGLSGNTIYF. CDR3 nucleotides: TGTGCCAGCAGCTTTCAGGCGGGGCTCTCTGGAAACACCATATATTTT.

The CDR3 DNA is TGTGCCAGCAGCCGCCCCTCGGGACAGTGGGCTGGAAACACCATATATTTT. The encoded protein is CASSRPSGQWAGNTIYF. V usage is TRBV3-1 (or the pseudogene TRBV3-2) and J usage is TRBJ1-3, with 7 positions matching TRBD1. The CDR3 is 17 residues long. Looked up from germline, CDR1 is LGHDT and CDR2 is YNNKEL (reference sequence). V lost 4 bases, J lost 2 bases, and 11 bases stayed unmatched.

The CDR3 DNA sequence: TGTGCCAGCAGCGTAGAACCCAGAACCCCCGAAGCTTTCTTT. Translation: CASSVEPRTPEAFF. This chain connects TRBV9 to TRBJ1-1, with D unclear. Germline V gene data show CDR1 as SGDLS and CDR2 as YYNGEE. V lost 0 bases and J lost 8, with 14 bases in between. This CDR3 has 14 residues.

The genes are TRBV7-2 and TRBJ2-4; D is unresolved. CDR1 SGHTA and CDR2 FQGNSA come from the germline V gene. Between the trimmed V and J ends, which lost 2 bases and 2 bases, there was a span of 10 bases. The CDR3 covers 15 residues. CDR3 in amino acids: CASSLNGLSKNIQYF. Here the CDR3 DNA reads TGTGCCAGCAGCTTAAACGGTCTGTCCAAAAACATTCAGTACTTC.

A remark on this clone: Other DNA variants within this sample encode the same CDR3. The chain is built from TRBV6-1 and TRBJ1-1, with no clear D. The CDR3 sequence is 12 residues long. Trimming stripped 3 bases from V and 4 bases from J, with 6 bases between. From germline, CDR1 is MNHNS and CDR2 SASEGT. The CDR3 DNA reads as TGTGCCAGCAGTGATGCGGTCACTGAAGCTTTCTTT. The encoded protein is CASSDAVTEAFF.

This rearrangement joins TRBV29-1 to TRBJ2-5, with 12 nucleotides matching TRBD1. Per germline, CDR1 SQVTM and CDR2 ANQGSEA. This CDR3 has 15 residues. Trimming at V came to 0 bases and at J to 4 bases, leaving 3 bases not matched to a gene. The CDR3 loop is CSVEDRDRGLETQYF. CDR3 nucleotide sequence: TGCAGCGTTGAAGACCGGGACAGGGGGCTAGAGACCCAGTACTTC.

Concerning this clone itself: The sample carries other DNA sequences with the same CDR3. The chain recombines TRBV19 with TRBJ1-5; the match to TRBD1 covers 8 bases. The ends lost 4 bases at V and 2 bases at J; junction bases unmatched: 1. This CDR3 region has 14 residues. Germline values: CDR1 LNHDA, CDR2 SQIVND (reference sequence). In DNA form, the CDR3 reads TGTGCCAGTAGTACGACAGGGGGCAATCAGCCCCAGCATTTT. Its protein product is CASSTTGGNQPQHF.

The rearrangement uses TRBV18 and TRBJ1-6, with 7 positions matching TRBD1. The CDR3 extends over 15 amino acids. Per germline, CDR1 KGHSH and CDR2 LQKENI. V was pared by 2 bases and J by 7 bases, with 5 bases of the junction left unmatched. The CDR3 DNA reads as TGTGCCAGCTCACCAGGGGGGACAGTAAATTCACCCCTCCACTTT. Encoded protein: CASSPGGTVNSPLHF. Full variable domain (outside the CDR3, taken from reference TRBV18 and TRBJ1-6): NAGVMQNPRHLVRRRGQEARLRCSPMKGHSHVYWYRQLPEEGLKFMVYLQKENIIDESGMPKERFSAEFPKEGPSILRIQQVVRGDSAAYFCASSPGGTVNSPLHFGNGTRLTVT.

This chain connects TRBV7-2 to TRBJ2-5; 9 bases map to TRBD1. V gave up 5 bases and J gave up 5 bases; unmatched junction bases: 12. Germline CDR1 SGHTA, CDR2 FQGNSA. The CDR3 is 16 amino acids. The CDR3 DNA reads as TGTGCCAGCAGCGCCCCGGACAGGGGAGGGCGGGAGACCCAGTACTTC. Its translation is CASSAPDRGGRETQYF. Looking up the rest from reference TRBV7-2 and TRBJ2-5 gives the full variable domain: GAGVSQSPSNKVTEKGKDVELRCDPISGHTALYWYRQSLGQGLEFLIYFQGNSAPDKSGLPSDRFSAERTGGSVSTLTIQRTQQEDSAVYLCASSAPDRGGRETQYFGPGTRLLVL.

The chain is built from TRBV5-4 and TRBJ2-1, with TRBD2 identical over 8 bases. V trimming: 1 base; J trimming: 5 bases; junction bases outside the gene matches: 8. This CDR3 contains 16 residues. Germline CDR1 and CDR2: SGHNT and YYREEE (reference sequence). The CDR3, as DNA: TGTGCCAGCAGCTTGATGGAGCTAGCGGGTAACAATGAGCAGTTCTTC. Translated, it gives CASSLMELAGNNEQFF.

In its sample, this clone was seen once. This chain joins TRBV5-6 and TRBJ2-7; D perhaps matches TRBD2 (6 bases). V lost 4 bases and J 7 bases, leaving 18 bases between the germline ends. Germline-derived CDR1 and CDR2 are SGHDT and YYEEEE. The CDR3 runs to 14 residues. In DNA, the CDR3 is TGTGCCAGCAGCACACCGGACTCGGCGGGGGAGCAGTACTTC. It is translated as CASSTPDSAGEQYF.

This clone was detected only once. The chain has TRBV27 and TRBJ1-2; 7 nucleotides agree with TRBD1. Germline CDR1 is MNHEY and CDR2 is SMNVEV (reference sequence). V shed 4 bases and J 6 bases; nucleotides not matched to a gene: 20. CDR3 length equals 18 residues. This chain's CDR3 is CASSSWGTDRAGLDGYTF. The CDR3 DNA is TGTGCCAGCAGTTCATGGGGAACAGACAGGGCAGGTCTAGATGGCTACACCTTC.

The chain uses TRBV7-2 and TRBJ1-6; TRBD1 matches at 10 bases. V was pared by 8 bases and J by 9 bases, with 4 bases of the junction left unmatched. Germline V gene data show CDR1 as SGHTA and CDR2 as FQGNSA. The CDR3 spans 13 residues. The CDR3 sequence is CASGQGVTSPLHF. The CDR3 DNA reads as TGTGCCAGCGGACAGGGGGTAACTTCACCCCTCCACTTT.

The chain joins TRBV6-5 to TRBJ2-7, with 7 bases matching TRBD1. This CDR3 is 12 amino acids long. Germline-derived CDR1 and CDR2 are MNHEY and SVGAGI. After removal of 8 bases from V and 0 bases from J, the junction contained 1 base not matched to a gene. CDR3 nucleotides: TGTGCCAGCCGGGACAGCTCCTACGAGCAGTACTTC. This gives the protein CASRDSSYEQYF.